Each of the 13 T cell receptor beta chains below was sequenced from the same sample in a study of T cells in Graves' hyperthyroidism and ophthalmopathy. The investigators amplified TCR beta CDR3 regions from RNA transcripts. The primer set for the first-round RT-PCR of the TCR CDR3 was HTBI. A single record per CDR3 protein comes from TCRdb applying MiXCR to the multiplex PCR reads. The sample consists of about 250,000 distinct CDR3 sequences, approximately 21% of them appearing once. Sequencing was carried out using blood. These receptors all stem from a man aged 30-40 years with Graves' ophthalmopathy.

This clonotype appeared a few times. The chain joins TRBV7-2 to TRBJ2-2; 7 bases line up with TRBD2. V lost 3 bases to trimming and J lost 6 bases; unmatched junction nucleotides: 1. Germline CDR1 SGHTA, CDR2 FQGNSA. This CDR3 has 13 residues. CDR3 residues: CASSFSGPGELFF. CDR3 coding DNA: TGTGCCAGCAGCTTTAGCGGGCCCGGGGAGCTGTTTTTT.

The V call is TRBV28, the J call TRBJ2-3; D gene unclear. This CDR3 is built from 15 residues. Germline loops: CDR1 MDHEN, CDR2 SYDVKM. V was shortened by 7 bases and J by 2 bases, with 16 bases between the two germline ends. The CDR3 sequence is CASTPLGLSTDTQYF. The CDR3 bases are TGTGCCAGCACCCCTCTGGGCCTCTCCACAGATACGCAGTATTTT.

A few counts support this clonotype. The chain combines TRBV12-3 or TRBV12-4 with TRBJ1-6; D not certain. Trimming left V 4 bases short and J 0 bases short, with 16 bases between. The CDR3 is 18 residues long. For the CDR3, the DNA is TGTGCCAGCAGTTCGACGGGGATCCGTAGCTCCTATAATTCACCCCTCCACTTT. Translated: CASSSTGIRSSYNSPLHF.

This clonotype was seen only a few times. The chain employs TRBV5-1 and TRBJ2-5; 12 nucleotides line up with TRBD2. J gave up 5 bases and V 0 bases, and 8 bases lay outside the gene matches. This CDR3 region has 17 residues. The germline CDR1 and CDR2 sequences are SGHRS and YFSETQ. Written as DNA, the CDR3 is TGCGCCAGCAGCTTGGAGACTAGCGGGAGTTTGTTGGAGACCCAGTACTTC. As protein: CASSLETSGSLLETQYF.

The V gene is TRBV5-1, the J gene TRBJ2-1; no reliable D call. Trimming shortened V by 0 bases and J by 4 bases, and 11 bases separated the two germline ends. CDR1 SGHRS and CDR2 YFSETQ come from the germline V gene. There are 15 residues in the CDR3. CDR3 bases: TGCGCCAGCAGCTTGGCGGCAAGAAATTACAATGAGCAGTTCTTC. It translates to CASSLAARNYNEQFF.

This chain connects TRBV10-1 to TRBJ1-4; 10 nucleotides agree with TRBD1. The V segment lost 2 bases and the J segment 7 bases; nucleotides outside the gene matches: 4. CDR1 and CDR2 from the germline V gene are WNHNN and SYGVQD (reference sequence). The CDR3 runs to 15 residues. The CDR3 loop reads CASSEGQGDGEKLFF. CDR3 bases: TGCGCCAGCAGTGAGGGACAGGGGGATGGTGAAAAACTGTTTTTT.

Notes on this clonotype: Compared with germline, one end of the junction differs, possibly owing to a read error. The V call is TRBV11-2, the J call TRBJ1-3; D remains unclear. CDR1 and CDR2 (germline): SGHAT, FQNNGV. CDR3 length: 15 residues. CDR3 sequence reads: CASSLGSNSGNTIYF. The CDR3 region has the DNA TGTGCCAGCAGCTTAGGCAGCAACTCTGGGAACACCATATATTTT.

The J gene is TRBJ1-1, the V gene TRBV10-3; no clear D. V was pared by 4 bases and J by 1 base, with 10 bases between. There are 14 residues in the CDR3. Germline lookup yields CDR1 ENHRY and CDR2 SYGVKD. Here the CDR3 reads CAISVSRANTEAFF. The CDR3 bases are TGTGCCATCAGTGTCTCGAGGGCGAACACTGAAGCTTTCTTT.

About this clonotype: This may be a read error: a much more frequent sequence differs by one nucleotide. V and J are TRBV4-2 and TRBJ2-7, with D hard to call. V gave up 1 base and J gave up 5 bases, with 6 bases separating them. Germline V gene sequence: CDR1 LGHNA, CDR2 YNFKEQ. The CDR3 extends over 12 amino acids. The CDR3 sequence is CASSQADNEQYF. The DNA for the CDR3 is TGTGCCAGCAGCCAAGCCGACAACGAGCAGTACTTC.

This clonotype was recorded a few times. This chain links TRBV7-6 with TRBJ2-3, with 10 bases lining up with TRBD2. Germline CDR1 reads SGHVS; CDR2 reads FNYEAQ. The V gene end was trimmed by 3 bases and the J gene end by 2 bases; junction bases not matched to a gene: 5. The CDR3 spans 16 residues. The CDR3 bases are TGTGCCAGCAGCTTCAGCACTAGCGGGAACACAGATACGCAGTATTTT. Translation gives CASSFSTSGNTDTQYF.

The sample holds many counts of this clonotype. This chain uses TRBV20-1 with TRBJ2-7, with 8 bases fitting TRBD2. The CDR3 is 12 amino acids. Per the germline V gene, CDR1 is DFQATT and CDR2 is SNEGSKA (reference sequence). Trimming cost V 6 bases and J 8 bases; bases outside gene matches: 9. CDR3 amino acids: CSAPSSGSQQYF. The CDR3 nucleotides are TGCAGTGCCCCCTCAAGCGGGAGCCAGCAGTACTTC.

This clonotype was picked up many times. V usage is TRBV28 and J usage is TRBJ1-1; D gene unclear. Trimming pared 3 bases from V and 1 base from J, leaving 21 bases between. The V gene's germline CDR1 is MDHEN and CDR2 SYDVKM. The CDR3 sequence is 18 residues long. The chain's CDR3 is CASSFPFNGRAGNTEAFF. The CDR3 nucleotides are TGTGCCAGCAGTTTCCCCTTCAACGGGCGGGCGGGGAACACTGAAGCTTTCTTT.

The chain joins TRBV20-1 to TRBJ2-5, with D tentatively TRBD2 (5 bases). This CDR3 contains 13 residues. The germline gives CDR1 DFQATT, CDR2 SNEGSKA (reference sequence). The V and J ends lost 6 bases and 5 bases respectively, with 16 bases between them. The CDR3 loop reads CSAGASGEETQYF. CDR3 sequence (DNA): TGCAGTGCCGGTGCGAGCGGCGAGGAGACCCAGTACTTC.